The clone carrying this T cell receptor beta chain qualifies as medium-sized. Original processing notes: The authors estimated nucleated cell counts from reference gene primer amplification. TCRdb keeps only in-frame clones here, not all; method: immunoSEQ multiplex PCR. The D gene and trimming were derived from the DNA, and the V and J assignments and clone size from that table. The top ten hold 25% to 35% of the sample, which has tens of thousands of clones, 83% seen once. The sample originates from a study of blood T cell repertoires in COVID-19. Study at large: The study drew acute and convalescent COVID-19 samples from the United States, Italy and Spain.

The junction had 8 bases not matched to a gene; V was cut back by 8 bases and J by 7 bases. The CDR3 loop spans 13 amino acids. Germline lookup yields CDR1 MNHEY and CDR2 SVGAGI. V gene TRBV6-5 combines with J gene TRBJ2-7; TRBD2 matches 10 bases. The sequenced material came from peripheral blood. This clonotype was sampled from a woman at least 80 years old with acute or convalescent COVID-19. Here the CDR3 DNA reads TGTGCCAGCCATTTAGGGACTAGCGATGAGCAGTACTTC. Translated: CASHLGTSDEQYF.